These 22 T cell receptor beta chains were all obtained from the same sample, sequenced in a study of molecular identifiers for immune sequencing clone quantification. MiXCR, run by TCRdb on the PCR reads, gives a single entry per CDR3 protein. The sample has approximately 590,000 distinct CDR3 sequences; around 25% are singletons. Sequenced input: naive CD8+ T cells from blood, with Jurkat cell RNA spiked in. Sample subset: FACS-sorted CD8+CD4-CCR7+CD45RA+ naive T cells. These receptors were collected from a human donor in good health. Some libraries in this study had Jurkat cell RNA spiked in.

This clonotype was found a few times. CDR3 in amino acids: CASSSPQGFRDNQPQHF. CDR3 in DNA: TGTGCCAGCAGTTCGCCACAGGGTTTCCGCGACAATCAGCCCCAGCATTTT. V usage is TRBV12-3 or TRBV12-4 and J usage is TRBJ1-5; D perhaps matches TRBD1 (6 bases). Trimming pared 4 bases from V and 3 bases from J, leaving 19 bases between. The CDR3 has 17 residues.

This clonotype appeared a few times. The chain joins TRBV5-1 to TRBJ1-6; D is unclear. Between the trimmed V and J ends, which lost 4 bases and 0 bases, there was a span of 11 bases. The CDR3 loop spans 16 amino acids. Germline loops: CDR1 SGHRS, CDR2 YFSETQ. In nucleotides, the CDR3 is TGCGCCAGCAGCACCCGGACTGACTCCTATAATTCACCCCTCCACTTT. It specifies CASSTRTDSYNSPLHF.

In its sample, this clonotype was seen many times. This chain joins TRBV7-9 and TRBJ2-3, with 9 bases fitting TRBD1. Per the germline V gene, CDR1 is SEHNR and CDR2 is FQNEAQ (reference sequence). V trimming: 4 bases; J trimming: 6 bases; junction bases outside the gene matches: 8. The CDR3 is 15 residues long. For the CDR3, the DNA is TGTGCCAGCAGCTCGGGACAGGGTGCGGTGGATACGCAGTATTTT. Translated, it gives CASSSGQGAVDTQYF.

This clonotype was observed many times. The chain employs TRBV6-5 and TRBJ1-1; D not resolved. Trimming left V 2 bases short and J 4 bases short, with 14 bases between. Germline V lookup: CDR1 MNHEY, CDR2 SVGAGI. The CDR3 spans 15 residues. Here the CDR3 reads CASSYTEFSSTEAFF. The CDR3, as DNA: TGTGCCAGCAGTTACACCGAATTCTCGTCCACTGAAGCTTTCTTT.

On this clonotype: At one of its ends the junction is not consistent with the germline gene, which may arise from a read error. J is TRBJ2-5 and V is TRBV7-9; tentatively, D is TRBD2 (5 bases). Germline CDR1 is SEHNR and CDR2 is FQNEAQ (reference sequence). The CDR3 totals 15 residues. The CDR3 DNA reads TGTGCCAGCAGCTCCCCCCCGGGAACCAAAGAGACCCAGGACTTC. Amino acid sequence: CASSSPPGTKETQDF.

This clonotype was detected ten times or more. The CDR3 bases are TGTGCCAGCAGCTTAGCGCAGGAAACCCTCTATAATTCACCCCTCCACTTT. Translating it yields CASSLAQETLYNSPLHF. This rearrangement joins TRBV7-8 to TRBJ1-6; D gene ambiguous. Trimming cost V 0 bases and J 3 bases, with 12 bases left between them. This CDR3 is 17 amino acids long. Germline loops: CDR1 SGHVS, CDR2 FQNEAQ. Full variable domain (remainder filled in from reference TRBV7-8 and TRBJ1-6): GAGVSQSPRYKVAKRGQDVALRCDPISGHVSLFWYQQALGQGPEFLTYFQNEAQLDKSGLPSDRFFAERPEGSVSTLKIQRTQQEDSAVYLCASSLAQETLYNSPLHFGNGTRLTVT.

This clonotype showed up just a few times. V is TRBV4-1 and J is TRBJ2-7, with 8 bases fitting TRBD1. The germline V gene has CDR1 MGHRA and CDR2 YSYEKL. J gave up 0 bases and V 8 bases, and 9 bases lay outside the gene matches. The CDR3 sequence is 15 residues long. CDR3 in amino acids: CASGLGQGSSYEQYF. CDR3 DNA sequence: TGCGCCAGCGGCCTCGGACAGGGTAGCTCCTACGAGCAGTACTTC.

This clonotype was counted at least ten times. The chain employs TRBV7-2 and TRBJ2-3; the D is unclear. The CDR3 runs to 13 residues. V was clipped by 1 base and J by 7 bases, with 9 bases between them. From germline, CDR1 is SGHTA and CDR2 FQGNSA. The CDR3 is CASSLGGRNTQYF. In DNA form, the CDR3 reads TGTGCCAGCAGCTTAGGCGGCCGCAATACGCAGTATTTT.

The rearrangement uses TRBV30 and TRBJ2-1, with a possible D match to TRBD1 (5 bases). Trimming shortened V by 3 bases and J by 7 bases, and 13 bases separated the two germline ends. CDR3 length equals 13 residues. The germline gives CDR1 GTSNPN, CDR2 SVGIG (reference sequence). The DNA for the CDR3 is TGTGCCTGGAGGTTTCAGGGTTGGAATGAGCAGTTCTTC. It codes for CAWRFQGWNEQFF.

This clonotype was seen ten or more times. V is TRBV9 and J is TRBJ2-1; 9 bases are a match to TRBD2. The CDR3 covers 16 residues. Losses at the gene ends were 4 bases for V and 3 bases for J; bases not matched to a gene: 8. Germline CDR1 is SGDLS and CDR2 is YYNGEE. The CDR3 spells CASSPPGLANYNEQFF. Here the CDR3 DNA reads TGTGCCAGCAGCCCACCGGGACTAGCTAACTACAATGAGCAGTTCTTC.

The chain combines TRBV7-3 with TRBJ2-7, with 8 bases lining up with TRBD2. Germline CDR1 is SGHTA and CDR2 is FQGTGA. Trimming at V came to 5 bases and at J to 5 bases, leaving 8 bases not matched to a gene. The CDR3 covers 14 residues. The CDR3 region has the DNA TGTGCCAGCAGCCACCCTGGACTAGCTCACGAGCAGTACTTC. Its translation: CASSHPGLAHEQYF.

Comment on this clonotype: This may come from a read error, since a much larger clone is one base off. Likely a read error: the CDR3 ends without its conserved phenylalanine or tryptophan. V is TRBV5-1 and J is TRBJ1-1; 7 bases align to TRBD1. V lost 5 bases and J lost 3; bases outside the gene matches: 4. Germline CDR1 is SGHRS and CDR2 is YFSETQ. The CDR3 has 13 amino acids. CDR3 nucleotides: TGCGCCAGCAGAGTCAGGGGGGACACTGAAGCTTTCCTT. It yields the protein CASRVRGDTEAFL.

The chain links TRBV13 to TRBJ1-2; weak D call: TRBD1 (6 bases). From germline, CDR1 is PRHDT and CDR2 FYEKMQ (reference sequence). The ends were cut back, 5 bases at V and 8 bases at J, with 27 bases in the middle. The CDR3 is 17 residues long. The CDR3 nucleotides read TGTGCCAGCAGCCAAAGGGGAACCGGGACACCTCCCCGGGGCTACACCTTC. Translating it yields CASSQRGTGTPPRGYTF.

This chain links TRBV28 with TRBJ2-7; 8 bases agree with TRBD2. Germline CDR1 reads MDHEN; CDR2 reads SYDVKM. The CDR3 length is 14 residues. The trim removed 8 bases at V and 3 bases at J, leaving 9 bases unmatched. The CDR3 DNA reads TGTGCCAGCGGCCTCGCCACTAGCGGCTACGAGCAGTACTTC. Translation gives CASGLATSGYEQYF.

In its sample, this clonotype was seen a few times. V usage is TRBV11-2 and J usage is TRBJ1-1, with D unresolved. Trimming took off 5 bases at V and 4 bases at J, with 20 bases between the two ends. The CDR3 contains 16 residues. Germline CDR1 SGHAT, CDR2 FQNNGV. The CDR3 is CASSPAGDRLGTEAFF. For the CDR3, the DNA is TGTGCCAGCAGCCCAGCCGGGGATAGGCTCGGCACTGAAGCTTTCTTT.

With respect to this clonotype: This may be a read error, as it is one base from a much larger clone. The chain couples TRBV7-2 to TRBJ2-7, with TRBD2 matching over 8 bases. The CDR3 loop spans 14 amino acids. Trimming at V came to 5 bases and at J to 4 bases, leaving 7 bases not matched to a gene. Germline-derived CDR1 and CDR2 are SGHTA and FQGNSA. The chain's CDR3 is CASSPSPSGYEQYF. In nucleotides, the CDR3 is TGTGCCAGCAGCCCTAGCCCTAGCGGGTACGAGCAGTACTTC.

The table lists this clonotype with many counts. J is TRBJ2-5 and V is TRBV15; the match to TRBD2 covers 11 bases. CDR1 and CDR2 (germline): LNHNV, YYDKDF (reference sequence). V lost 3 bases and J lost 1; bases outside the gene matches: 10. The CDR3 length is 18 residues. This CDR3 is CATSRRASGGPFQETQYF. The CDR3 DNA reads TGTGCCACCAGCAGGAGGGCTAGCGGGGGGCCTTTCCAAGAGACCCAGTACTTC.

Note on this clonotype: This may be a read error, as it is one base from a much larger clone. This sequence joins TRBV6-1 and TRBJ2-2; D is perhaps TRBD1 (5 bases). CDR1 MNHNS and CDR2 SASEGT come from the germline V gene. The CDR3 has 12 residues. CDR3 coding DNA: TGTACCAGCAGGGTCTTCACCGGGGAGCTGTTTTTT. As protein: CTSRVFTGELFF.

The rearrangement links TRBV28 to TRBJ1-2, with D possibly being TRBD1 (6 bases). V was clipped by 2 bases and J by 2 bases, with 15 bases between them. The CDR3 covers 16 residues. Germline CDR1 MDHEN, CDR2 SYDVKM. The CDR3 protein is CASSLVGPGTNYGYTF. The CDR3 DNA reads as TGTGCCAGCAGTTTAGTGGGGCCTGGGACAAACTATGGCTACACCTTC.

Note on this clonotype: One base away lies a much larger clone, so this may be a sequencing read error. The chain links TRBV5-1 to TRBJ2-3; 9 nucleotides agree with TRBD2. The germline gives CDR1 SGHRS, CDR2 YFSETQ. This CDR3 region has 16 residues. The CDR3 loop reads CASSFKLAGVPDKQYF. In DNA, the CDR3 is TGCGCCAGCAGCTTTAAATTAGCGGGAGTCCCAGATAAGCAGTATTTT.

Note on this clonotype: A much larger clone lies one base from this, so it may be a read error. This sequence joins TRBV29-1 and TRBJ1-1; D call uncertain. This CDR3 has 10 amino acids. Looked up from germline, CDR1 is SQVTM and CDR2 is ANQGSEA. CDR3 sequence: CSAANTEALF. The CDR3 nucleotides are TGCAGCGCTGCCAACACTGAAGCTCTCTTT.

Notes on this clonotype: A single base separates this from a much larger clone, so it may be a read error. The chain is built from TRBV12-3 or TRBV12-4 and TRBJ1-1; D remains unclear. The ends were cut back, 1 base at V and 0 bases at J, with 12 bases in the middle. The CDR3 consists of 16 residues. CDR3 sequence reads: CASSLGFREMNTEAFF. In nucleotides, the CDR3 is TGTGCCAGCAGTTTAGGGTTCCGGGAAATGAACACTGAAGCTTTCTTT.